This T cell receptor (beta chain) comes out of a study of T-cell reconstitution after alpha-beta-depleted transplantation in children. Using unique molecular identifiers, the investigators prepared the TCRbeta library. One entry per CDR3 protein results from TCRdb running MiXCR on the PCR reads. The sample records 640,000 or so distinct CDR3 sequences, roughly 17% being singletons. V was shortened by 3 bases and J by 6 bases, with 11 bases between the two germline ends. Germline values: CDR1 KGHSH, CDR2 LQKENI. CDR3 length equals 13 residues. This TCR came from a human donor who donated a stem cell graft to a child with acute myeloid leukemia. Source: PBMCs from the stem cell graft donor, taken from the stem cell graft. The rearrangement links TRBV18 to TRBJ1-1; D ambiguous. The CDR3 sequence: CASSPPSSAEAFF. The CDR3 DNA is TGTGCCAGCTCACCGCCTTCTTCCGCTGAAGCTTTCTTT.